Listed below are T cell receptor beta chains from one sample, sequenced in a study of CD8+ T cells in alopecia areata. Using immunoSEQ multiplex PCR, the repertoire was profiled, and TCRdb retains in-frame clones only, with some absent. Of 35,000 to 50,000 clones listed, 92% are singletons. This specimen was CD8+ T cells sorted from blood, taken at week 24, from a patient treated with tofacitinib. Receptors originate from a human donor with alopecia areata. CDR3s include the opening cysteine and the closing phenylalanine or tryptophan. D genes are given only for firm matches. The listing skips clone size in some rows; elsewhere it reads once, few, many or a size class.

CDR3: CASSESGAENTEAFF
DNA: TGTGCCAGCAGTGAATCCGGGGCAGAGAACACTGAAGCTTTCTTT
V: TRBV25-1
size: NA
J: TRBJ1-1
length: 15
D: NA

CDR3: CSVELASPLSSYEQYF
DNA: TGCAGCGTTGAACTAGCGTCACCCCTGAGCTCCTACGAGCAGTACTTC
V: TRBV29-1
size: NA
J: TRBJ2-7
length: 16
D: NA

CDR3: CASSQEGGSGGAVSGEQYF
DNA: TGCGCCAGCAGCCAAGAAGGTGGTAGCGGGGGGGCCGTCTCGGGCGAGCAGTACTTC
V: TRBV4-3
size: NA
J: TRBJ2-7
length: 19
D: TRBD2

CDR3: CASSPGTRFYEQYF
DNA: TGTGCCAGCAGCCCCGGGACTAGATTCTACGAGCAGTACTTC
V: TRBV4-2
size: NA
J: TRBJ2-7
length: 14
D: TRBD2

CDR3: CASSRDRGSMDTQYF
DNA: TGTGCCAGCAGTCGGGACAGGGGCTCAATGGATACGCAGTATTTT
V: TRBV27
size: few
J: TRBJ2-3
length: 15
D: TRBD1

CDR3: CATSLSRVVNEQFF
DNA: TGTGCCACCAGCTTGAGTCGGGTAGTCAATGAGCAGTTCTTC
V: TRBV15
size: once
J: TRBJ2-1
length: 14
D: NA

CDR3: CASSQPLAGQDQETQYF
DNA: TGTGCCAGCAGCCAACCTCTTGCAGGGCAGGACCAAGAGACCCAGTACTTC
V: TRBV4-2
size: NA
J: TRBJ2-5
length: 17
D: NA

CDR3: CASSPRNVETQYF
DNA: TGTGCCAGCAGCCCGCGGAACGTGGAGACCCAGTACTTC
V: TRBV5-6
size: NA
J: TRBJ2-5
length: 13
D: NA

CDR3: CASSLSSSGGQETQYF
DNA: TGTGCCAGCAGCTTAAGTTCTAGCGGGGGTCAAGAGACCCAGTACTTC
V: TRBV7-9
size: NA
J: TRBJ2-5
length: 16
D: TRBD2

CDR3: CASSLGGWGDTQYF
DNA: TGTGCCAGCAGCTTAGGTGGATGGGGAGATACGCAGTATTTT
V: TRBV7-6
size: NA
J: TRBJ2-3
length: 14
D: NA